The 30 T cell receptor beta chains in this list originate from one sample, sequenced in a study of neoadjuvant anti-PD-1 for oral cavity cancer (dated by TCRdb to the early 2020s). Sample time point, as interpreted from the label and publication: before neoadjuvant nivolumab. Library preparation was by the immunoSEQ multiplex PCR assay. This is the immuneACCESS table as TCRdb keeps it, with only in-frame sequences that have V and J called. A part of the clones is gone; compared with another copy, unresolved V genes explain less than half, and the rest is unexplained. Across this sample there are around 13,000 clones, with approximately 70% seen only once. The ten largest clones represent around 2.2% of the sample. This sample comprised PBMCs, obtained before nivolumab (anti-PD-1) treatment. The receptors shown here come from a person aged 35-79 years with oral cavity squamous cell carcinoma.

The chain recombines TRBV18 with TRBJ2-5, with 8 positions matching TRBD2. CDR3 size: 16 residues. The ends lost 4 bases at V and 6 bases at J; junction bases unmatched: 13. Germline values: CDR1 KGHSH, CDR2 LQKENI. The CDR3 region has the DNA TGTGCCAGCTCACAACTCCGGGGGGGCACCGTACAGACCCAGTACTTC. Protein: CASSQLRGGTVQTQYF.

This clone was picked up a small number of times. The CDR3 DNA reads TGTGCCAGCAGAGGGGGAGTTAATAATTCACCCCTCCACTTT. Translating gives CASRGGVNNSPLHF. The V call is TRBV6-5, the J call TRBJ1-6; maybe TRBD1 (6 bases). Between the trimmed V and J ends, which lost 6 bases and 5 bases, there was a span of 11 bases. Germline CDR1 and CDR2: MNHEY and SVGAGI. There are 14 residues in the CDR3.

This chain links TRBV10-3 with TRBJ2-3; possibly TRBD1 for D (5 bases). This CDR3 is 13 amino acids long. Germline V gives CDR1 ENHRY, CDR2 SYGVKD. V lost 8 bases to trimming and J lost 1 base, with 10 bases between them. In DNA, the CDR3 is TGTGCCATCGGTTGGGGCCGCACAGATACGCAGTATTTT. Residues: CAIGWGRTDTQYF.

This clone was seen only a few times. The chain has TRBV7-3 and TRBJ2-7; 10 positions agree with TRBD1. V gave up 4 bases and J gave up 5 bases; unmatched junction bases: 2. The germline V gene encodes CDR1 SGHTA and CDR2 FQGTGA. This CDR3 region has 13 residues. CDR3 in DNA: TGTGCCAGCAGCTCCGGGACAGGGGACGAGCAGTACTTC. Protein sequence: CASSSGTGDEQYF.

A few counts support this clone. The chain combines TRBV7-2 with TRBJ2-2; tentatively, D is TRBD1 or TRBD2 (5 bases each). The CDR3 consists of 16 residues. CDR1 and CDR2 from the germline V gene are SGHTA and FQGNSA. V dropped 3 bases and J dropped 0 bases, with 11 bases sitting between them. DNA for the CDR3: TGTGCCAGCAGCTTGGGGGTCGGGGCGAACACCGGGGAGCTGTTTTTT. Translating it yields CASSLGVGANTGELFF. Filled out from reference TRBV7-2 and TRBJ2-2, the complete variable domain reads GAGVSQSPSNKVTEKGKDVELRCDPISGHTALYWYRQSLGQGLEFLIYFQGNSAPDKSGLPSDRFSAERTGGSVSTLTIQRTQQEDSAVYLCASSLGVGANTGELFFGEGSRLTVL.

This clone was detected a few times. The gene calls are TRBV30 and TRBJ1-1; perhaps TRBD1 as D (5 bases). Germline CDR1 and CDR2: GTSNPN and SVGIG (reference sequence). The CDR3 has 11 amino acids. V lost 4 bases and J 5 bases, leaving 8 bases between the germline ends. CDR3 in DNA: TGTGCCTGGACCGGGGCTACTGAAGCTTTCTTT. Its protein is CAWTGATEAFF.

The chain is built from TRBV30 and TRBJ1-6; D not certain. The V end lost 3 bases, the J end lost 10 bases, and 13 bases lay between the germline ends. The length of the CDR3 is 13 residues. Germline loops: CDR1 GTSNPN, CDR2 SVGIG (reference sequence). The CDR3, as DNA: TGTGCCTGGAGGGGTCGGGTAGGATCACCCCTCCACTTT. Translating gives CAWRGRVGSPLHF.

This chain joins TRBV7-2 and TRBJ2-7; 7 bases map to TRBD1. After removal of 7 bases from V and 3 bases from J, the junction contained 6 bases not matched to a gene. The CDR3 runs 13 residues. Germline CDR1 reads SGHTA; CDR2 reads FQGNSA. The CDR3 loop is CASTDRMSYEQYF. The CDR3 DNA follows: TGTGCCAGCACGGACAGGATGAGCTACGAGCAGTACTTC.

This clone occurred a few times. The chain recombines TRBV6-6 with TRBJ1-4, with 8 bases identical to TRBD1. Per germline, CDR1 MNHNY and CDR2 SVGAGI (reference sequence). The trim removed 5 bases at V and 3 bases at J, leaving 8 bases unmatched. The CDR3 loop spans 16 amino acids. For the CDR3, the DNA is TGTGCCAGCAGTCATGGACAGGGTCAAGCTAATGAAAAACTGTTTTTT. Its translation: CASSHGQGQANEKLFF.

The J gene is TRBJ2-5, the V gene TRBV2, with 12 bases aligning to TRBD2. The CDR3 is 16 amino acids. V was clipped by 6 bases and J by 4 bases; unmatched bases: 9. From germline, CDR1 is SNHLY and CDR2 FYNNEI. CDR3 sequence reads: CASRPSGGAGSETQYF. The CDR3 region has the DNA TGTGCCAGCAGGCCTAGCGGGGGGGCCGGGTCAGAGACCCAGTACTTC.

V and J are TRBV6-1 and TRBJ2-3; 8 bases map to TRBD2. The CDR3 totals 15 residues. Losses at the gene ends were 8 bases for V and 3 bases for J; bases not matched to a gene: 10. CDR1 and CDR2 from the germline V gene are MNHNS and SASEGT. The DNA of the CDR3 is TGTGCCAGCTCCACCGGGGCGGGAGGAACAGATACGCAGTATTTT. It codes for CASSTGAGGTDTQYF.

This clone was counted only a few times. This chain connects TRBV15 to TRBJ2-1, with 10 bases aligning to TRBD1. The CDR3 totals 14 residues. Germline CDR1 LNHNV, CDR2 YYDKDF (reference sequence). With 8 bases clipped from V and 10 bases from J, the junction kept 11 bases outside the gene matches. In DNA form, the CDR3 reads TGTGCCACCGGCCGGGACAGGGGACGAATGGAGCAGTTCTTC. It specifies CATGRDRGRMEQFF.

V usage is TRBV28 and J usage is TRBJ1-4; 7 positions match TRBD1. The V gene end was trimmed by 7 bases and the J gene end by 0 bases; junction bases not matched to a gene: 5. Germline V CDR1 and CDR2: MDHEN, SYDVKM. This CDR3 spans 15 amino acids. Written as DNA, the CDR3 is TGTGCCAGCATGGGGACAGAGACAACTAATGAAAAACTGTTTTTT. This encodes CASMGTETTNEKLFF.

This sequence joins TRBV5-4 and TRBJ2-6, with D unclear. The V and J ends lost 0 bases and 1 base respectively, with 8 bases between them. CDR1 and CDR2 (germline): SGHNT, YYREEE (reference sequence). CDR3 length: 16 residues. DNA of the CDR3: TGTGCCAGCAGCTTGGAACCAGCTTCTGGGGCCAACGTCCTGACTTTC. Its protein product is CASSLEPASGANVLTF.

This chain links TRBV10-2 with TRBJ1-1; 8 nucleotides align to TRBD1. Trimming took 7 bases from V and 3 from J; bases not matched to a gene: 4. Germline V lookup: CDR1 WSHSY, CDR2 SAAADI. CDR3 size: 13 residues. The DNA of the CDR3 is TGCGCCAGCACCCAGGGGGCGGACACTGAAGCTTTCTTT. Residues: CASTQGADTEAFF.

This chain joins TRBV5-1 and TRBJ2-3; 10 bases match TRBD2. The CDR3 totals 16 residues. Germline assignment: CDR1 SGHRS and CDR2 YFSETQ. V was clipped by 0 bases and J by 0 bases; unmatched bases: 1. CDR3 protein: CASSLETSGSTDTQYF. CDR3 sequence (DNA): TGCGCCAGCAGCTTGGAGACTAGCGGGAGCACAGATACGCAGTATTTT. Full variable domain (outside the CDR3, taken from reference TRBV5-1 and TRBJ2-3): KAGVTQTPRYLIKTRGQQVTLSCSPISGHRSVSWYQQTPGQGLQFLFEYFSETQRNKGNFPGRFSGRQFSNSRSEMNVSTLELGDSALYLCASSLETSGSTDTQYFGPGTRLTVL.

V and J are TRBV2 and TRBJ2-1, with 9 bases identical to TRBD2. The CDR3 is made up of 15 amino acids. The V gene's germline CDR1 is SNHLY and CDR2 FYNNEI. After removal of 3 bases from V and 7 bases from J, the junction contained 7 bases not matched to a gene. CDR3 coding DNA: TGTGCCAGCAGTGAGCGGGAGGGCAGTTTAAATGAGCAGTTCTTC. Amino acid sequence: CASSEREGSLNEQFF.

V gene TRBV19 combines with J gene TRBJ1-6, with no clear D. The V end was cut by 4 bases, the J end by 6 bases, with 7 bases between. In germline, CDR1 is LNHDA, CDR2 SQIVND (reference sequence). CDR3 length equals 13 residues. The CDR3 spells CASSNSFNSPLHF. Written as DNA, the CDR3 is TGTGCCAGTAGTAACAGCTTTAATTCACCCCTCCACTTT.

This chain connects TRBV19 to TRBJ1-2; TRBD1 agrees at 8 bases. This CDR3 has 16 amino acids. J was trimmed by 5 bases and V by 5 bases; bases with no gene match: 13. Per germline, CDR1 LNHDA and CDR2 SQIVND (reference sequence). The CDR3 DNA is TGTGCCAGTAGTCCGCAACCCGGGACAGGCGATTATGGCTACACCTTC. It is translated as CASSPQPGTGDYGYTF. The complete variable domain, with remaining parts taken from reference TRBV19 and TRBJ1-2, reads DGGITQSPKYLFRKEGQNVTLSCEQNLNHDAMYWYRQDPGQGLRLIYYSQIVNDFQKGDIAEGYSVSREKKESFPLTVTSAQKNPTAFYLCASSPQPGTGDYGYTFGSGTRLTVV.

The J gene is TRBJ1-1, the V gene TRBV19, with no clear D. This CDR3 comprises 12 residues. Per germline, CDR1 LNHDA and CDR2 SQIVND (reference sequence). Trimming took off 6 bases at V and 7 bases at J, with 12 bases between the two ends. CDR3 in DNA: TGTGCCAGTAGCTTCTTGGGCCTTGAAGCTTTCTTT. Protein sequence: CASSFLGLEAFF.

This chain connects TRBV11-2 to TRBJ1-5; D not certain. CDR1 and CDR2 from the germline V gene are SGHAT and FQNNGV. V lost 5 bases and J 9 bases, leaving 17 bases between the germline ends. The CDR3 contains 14 residues. DNA of the CDR3: TGTGCCAGCAGCATTCAACCGGGATACCGGCCCCAGCATTTT. It yields the protein CASSIQPGYRPQHF.

The J gene is TRBJ1-1, the V gene TRBV7-2; no clear D gene. The CDR3 is 13 amino acids. Per the germline V gene, CDR1 is SGHTA and CDR2 is FQGNSA. The V end lost 2 bases, the J end lost 12 bases, and 16 bases lay between the germline ends. The CDR3 spells CASSLSGGWESFF. CDR3 nucleotide sequence: TGTGCCAGCAGCTTATCAGGTGGATGGGAATCTTTCTTT.

The J gene is TRBJ1-6, the V gene TRBV7-3; D gene ambiguous. Trimming took off 3 bases at V and 7 bases at J, with 10 bases between the two ends. Germline CDR1 reads SGHTA; CDR2 reads FQGTGA. The CDR3 contains 14 residues. CDR3 amino acids: CASSFNYQNSPLHF. CDR3 in DNA: TGTGCCAGCAGCTTTAATTACCAGAATTCACCCCTCCACTTT.

The V and J genes are TRBV14 and TRBJ2-1; 9 bases are a match to TRBD2. Trimming at V came to 4 bases and at J to 7 bases, leaving 8 bases not matched to a gene. Looked up from germline, CDR1 is SGHDN and CDR2 is FVKESK. CDR3 length: 15 residues. The CDR3 is CASSLAGEVSNEQFF. The CDR3 DNA is TGTGCCAGCAGCCTAGCGGGAGAGGTTAGTAATGAGCAGTTCTTC.

V gene TRBV5-1 combines with J gene TRBJ1-1; D uncertain. The CDR3 totals 14 residues. V gave up 0 bases and J gave up 7 bases, with 13 bases separating them. Per the germline V gene, CDR1 is SGHRS and CDR2 is YFSETQ. This chain's CDR3 is CASSLEGYGVEAFF. CDR3 nucleotide sequence: TGCGCCAGCAGCTTGGAGGGTTACGGGGTTGAAGCTTTCTTT.

The chain is built from TRBV10-1 and TRBJ1-5; tentatively, D is TRBD1 (5 bases). Trimming shortened V by 2 bases and J by 8 bases, and 13 bases separated the two germline ends. Germline V gene sequence: CDR1 WNHNN, CDR2 SYGVQD (reference sequence). The CDR3 runs to 14 residues. This chain's CDR3 is CASSEGQRSEPQHF. The CDR3 DNA reads TGCGCCAGCAGTGAGGGACAAAGGTCCGAGCCCCAGCATTTT.

The chain joins TRBV6-1 to TRBJ2-3, with 8 bases fitting TRBD2. CDR3 length equals 15 residues. In germline, CDR1 is MNHNS, CDR2 SASEGT. V lost 3 bases and J lost 1; bases outside the gene matches: 3. Here the CDR3 reads CASSDGGAGTDTQYF. DNA of the CDR3: TGTGCCAGCAGTGACGGGGGGGCAGGCACAGATACGCAGTATTTT.

The table lists this clone with a count of one. The chain carries TRBV6-1 and TRBJ1-3; D call uncertain. This CDR3 spans 12 amino acids. V lost 7 bases, J lost 5 bases, and 9 bases lay in between. Germline V gene lookup returns CDR1 MNHNS and CDR2 SASEGT. CDR3 protein: CASKGSRNTIYF. The DNA for the CDR3 is TGTGCCAGCAAAGGCAGCCGAAACACCATATATTTT.

The J gene is TRBJ1-5, the V gene TRBV5-6; D not certain. V was shortened by 4 bases and J by 2 bases, with 16 bases between the two germline ends. Per the germline V gene, CDR1 is SGHDT and CDR2 is YYEEEE. The CDR3 has 16 residues. The CDR3 sequence: CASSRTAFAGNQPQHF. The CDR3 DNA sequence: TGTGCCAGCAGCAGAACAGCGTTTGCGGGCAATCAGCCCCAGCATTTT.

The gene calls are TRBV5-1 and TRBJ2-2, with 9 bases matching TRBD1. Germline V gene lookup returns CDR1 SGHRS and CDR2 YFSETQ. J was trimmed by 4 bases and V by 4 bases; bases with no gene match: 5. This CDR3 comprises 15 residues. The CDR3: CASSGWDRVTGELFF. For the CDR3, the DNA is TGCGCCAGCAGCGGCTGGGACAGGGTCACCGGGGAGCTGTTTTTT.